This T cell receptor (beta chain) stems from a study of blood T cell repertoires in COVID-19. Overall study context: T cells, B-cell-depleted T cells, or PBMCs supplied cDNA or gDNA.

Germline V gene lookup returns CDR1 ENHRY and CDR2 SYGVKD. The trim removed 4 bases at V and 5 bases at J, leaving 7 bases unmatched. The CDR3 totals 15 residues. Recruited during active infection, patients (from Seattle) were subsequently followed longitudinally. Libraries were prepared by immunoSEQ multiplex PCR; TCRdb keeps only in-frame clonotypes and omits some of them. The sample shows about 170,000 clones, roughly 88% of them seen only once. Sequencing input: peripheral blood. The sequence was collected from a man between 18 and 35 years old with COVID-19, enrolled during active disease. The chain joins TRBV10-3 to TRBJ2-2, with 7 bases identical to TRBD2. The CDR3 nucleotides are TGTGCCATCAGTGGGCTAGCGGACCAAACCGGGGAGCTGTTTTTT. It codes for CAISGLADQTGELFF.